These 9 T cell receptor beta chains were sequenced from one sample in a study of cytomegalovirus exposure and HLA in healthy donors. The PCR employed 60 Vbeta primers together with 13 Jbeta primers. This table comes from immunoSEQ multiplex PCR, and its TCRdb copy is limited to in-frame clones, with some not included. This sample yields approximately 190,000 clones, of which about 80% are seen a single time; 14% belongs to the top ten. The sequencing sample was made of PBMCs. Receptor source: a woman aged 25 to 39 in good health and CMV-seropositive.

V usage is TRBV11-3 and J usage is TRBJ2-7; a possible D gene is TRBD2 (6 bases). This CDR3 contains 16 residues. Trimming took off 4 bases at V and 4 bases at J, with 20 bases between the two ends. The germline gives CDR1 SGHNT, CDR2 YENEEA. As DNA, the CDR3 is TGTGCCAGCAGCTCCCTTTCCCCGGAGGCGGGGTACGAGCAGTACTTC. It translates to CASSSLSPEAGYEQYF.

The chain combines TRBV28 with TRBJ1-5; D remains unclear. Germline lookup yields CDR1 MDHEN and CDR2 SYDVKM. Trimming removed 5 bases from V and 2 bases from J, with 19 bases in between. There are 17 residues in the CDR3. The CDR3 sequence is CASSPRVGAGGNQPQHF. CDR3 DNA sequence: TGTGCCAGCAGTCCCCGGGTGGGTGCGGGAGGCAATCAGCCCCAGCATTTT.

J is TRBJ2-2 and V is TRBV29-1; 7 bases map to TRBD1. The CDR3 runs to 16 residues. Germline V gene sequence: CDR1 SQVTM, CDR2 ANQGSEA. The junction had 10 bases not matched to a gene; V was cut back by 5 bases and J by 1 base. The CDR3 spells CSVSRGQGQNTGELFF. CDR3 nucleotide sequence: TGCAGCGTTTCTAGGGGGCAGGGGCAGAACACCGGGGAGCTGTTTTTT.

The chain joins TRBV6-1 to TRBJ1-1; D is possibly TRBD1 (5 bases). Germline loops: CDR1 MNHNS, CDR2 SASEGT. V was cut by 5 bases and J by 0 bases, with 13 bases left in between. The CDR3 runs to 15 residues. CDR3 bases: TGTGCCAGCAGTATTAGAGCAGGGTTGAACACTGAAGCTTTCTTT. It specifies CASSIRAGLNTEAFF.

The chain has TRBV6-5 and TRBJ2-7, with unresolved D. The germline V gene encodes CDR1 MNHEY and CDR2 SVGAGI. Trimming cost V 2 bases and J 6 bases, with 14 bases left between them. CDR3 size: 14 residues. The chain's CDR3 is CASSYALGRGEQYF. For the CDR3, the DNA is TGTGCCAGCAGTTACGCCCTTGGAAGAGGCGAGCAGTACTTC.

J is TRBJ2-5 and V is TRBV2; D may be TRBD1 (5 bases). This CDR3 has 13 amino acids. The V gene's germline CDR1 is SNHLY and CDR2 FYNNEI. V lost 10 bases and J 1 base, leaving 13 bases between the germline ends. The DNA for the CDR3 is TGTGCCACTTCTATGGGGCTCCAAGAGACCCAGTACTTC. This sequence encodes CATSMGLQETQYF.

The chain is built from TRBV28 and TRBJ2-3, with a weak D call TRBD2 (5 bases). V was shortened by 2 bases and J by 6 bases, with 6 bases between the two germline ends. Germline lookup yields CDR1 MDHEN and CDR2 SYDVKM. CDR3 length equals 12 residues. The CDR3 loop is CASSLGGDTQYF. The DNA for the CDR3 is TGTGCCAGCAGTTTAGGCGGGGATACGCAGTATTTT.

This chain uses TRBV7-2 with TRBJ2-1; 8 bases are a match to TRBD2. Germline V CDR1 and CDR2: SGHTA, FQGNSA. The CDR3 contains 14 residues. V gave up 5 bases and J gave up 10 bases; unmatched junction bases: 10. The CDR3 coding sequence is TGTGCCAGCAGCCTGGAAACACTAGCGGTCGAGCAGTTCTTC. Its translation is CASSLETLAVEQFF.

The CDR3 protein is CASSPGQGGPQHF. The CDR3 DNA reads TGTGCCAGCAGCCCGGGACAGGGCGGGCCCCAGCATTTT. The chain recombines TRBV28 with TRBJ1-5, with 9 positions matching TRBD1. CDR1 and CDR2 (germline): MDHEN, SYDVKM. This CDR3 spans 13 amino acids. With 6 bases clipped from V and 9 bases from J, the junction kept 6 bases outside the gene matches. The whole variable domain, remainder taken from reference TRBV28 and TRBJ1-5, is DVKVTQSSRYLVKRTGEKVFLECVQDMDHENMFWYRQDPGLGLRLIYFSYDVKMKEKGDIPEGYSVSREKKERFSLILESASTNQTSMYLCASSPGQGGPQHFGDGTRLSIL.